These T cell receptor beta chains were read from a single sample in a study of blood T cell repertoires in COVID-19. Sequenced by immunoSEQ multiplex PCR; TCRdb stores in-frame clones only, minus some. The sample holds roughly 300,000 clones, roughly 86% seen once. Sequenced material: peripheral blood. Every receptor here comes from a woman aged 45 to 65 with acute or convalescent COVID-19. CDR3s include the opening cysteine and the closing phenylalanine or tryptophan. Each record gives: D gene, J gene, V gene, CDR3 length, clone size, CDR3 protein, CDR3 DNA. D genes are given only for firm matches. Size is omitted from some rows. Given values are once, few, many or a class for expanded clones.

D: .; J: TRBJ1-5; V: TRBV19; length: 15; size: .; CDR3: CASVDSGFSNQPQHF; DNA: TGTGCCAGTGTAGACTCAGGGTTTAGCAATCAGCCCCAGCATTTT
D: TRBD2; J: TRBJ2-5; V: TRBV9; length: 16; size: .; CDR3: CASSAEPSGSGETQYF; DNA: TGTGCCAGCAGCGCGGAACCTAGCGGGAGCGGGGAGACCCAGTACTTC
D: TRBD2; J: TRBJ2-3; V: TRBV20-1; length: 16; size: .; CDR3: CSASRMAGEPTDTQYF; DNA: TGCAGTGCTAGTAGGATGGCGGGAGAGCCCACAGATACGCAGTATTTT
D: TRBD1; J: TRBJ2-7; V: TRBV9; length: 17; size: .; CDR3: CASSAHPGTGGLYEQYF; DNA: TGTGCCAGCAGCGCCCATCCCGGGACAGGGGGTCTCTACGAGCAGTACTTC
D: TRBD1; J: TRBJ1-1; V: TRBV28; length: 17; size: .; CDR3: CASSPDRGPTANTEAFF; DNA: TGTGCCAGCAGTCCCGACAGGGGCCCTACTGCGAACACTGAAGCTTTCTTT
D: TRBD2; J: TRBJ2-5; V: TRBV28; length: 15; size: .; CDR3: CASRSGLAAQETQYF; DNA: TGTGCCAGCAGATCAGGACTAGCGGCCCAAGAGACCCAGTACTTC
D: TRBD1; J: TRBJ1-5; V: TRBV18; length: 15; size: .; CDR3: CASSPGTEQNQPQHF; DNA: TGTGCCAGCTCACCGGGGACAGAGCAAAATCAGCCCCAGCATTTT
D: .; J: TRBJ1-6; V: TRBV28; length: 16; size: .; CDR3: CASSLRRPFNNSPLHF; DNA: TGTGCCAGCAGTTTAAGGCGGCCATTTAATAATTCACCCCTCCACTTT
D: TRBD2; J: TRBJ2-7; V: TRBV29-1; length: 13; size: few; CDR3: CSVPGGGGYEQYF; DNA: TGCAGCGTCCCCGGGGGGGGAGGCTACGAGCAGTACTTC
D: TRBD1; J: TRBJ2-7; V: TRBV19; length: 15; size: .; CDR3: CAPPRRQGAAYEQYF; DNA: TGTGCGCCCCCGCGTAGGCAGGGGGCGGCCTACGAGCAGTACTTC
D: TRBD1; J: TRBJ1-1; V: TRBV7-9; length: 12; size: .; CDR3: CASSLGTGEAFF; DNA: TGTGCCAGCAGCCTCGGGACAGGTGAAGCTTTCTTT
D: TRBD1; J: TRBJ1-2; V: TRBV4-1; length: 17; size: .; CDR3: CASSQAEGAGGIYGYTF; DNA: TGCGCCAGCAGCCAAGCCGAGGGTGCAGGGGGGATCTATGGCTACACCTTC
D: .; J: TRBJ1-3; V: TRBV14; length: 15; size: .; CDR3: CASSPNYVSGNTIYF; DNA: TGTGCCAGCAGCCCCAACTACGTCTCTGGAAACACCATATATTTT
D: .; J: TRBJ1-5; V: TRBV30; length: 13; size: .; CDR3: CALAGGGNQPQHF; DNA: TGTGCCTTAGCGGGGGGCGGAAATCAGCCCCAGCATTTT
D: .; J: TRBJ2-3; V: TRBV4-1; length: 16; size: .; CDR3: CASSQFGQGQTDTQYF; DNA: TGCGCCAGCAGCCAATTTGGTCAGGGTCAGACAGATACGCAGTATTTT
D: TRBD1; J: TRBJ1-5; V: TRBV28; length: 15; size: few; CDR3: CASSAPGGWGQPQHF; DNA: TGTGCCAGCAGTGCACCAGGGGGTTGGGGTCAGCCCCAGCATTTT
D: TRBD2; J: TRBJ2-1; V: TRBV4-1; length: 16; size: once; CDR3: CASSQVAGDSYNEQFF; DNA: TGCGCCAGCAGCCAGGTGGCGGGAGACTCCTACAATGAGCAGTTCTTC
D: TRBD2; J: TRBJ2-7; V: TRBV2; length: 16; size: .; CDR3: CASSEGAGGPKNEQYF; DNA: TGTGCCAGCAGTGAGGGGGCGGGAGGGCCGAAAAACGAGCAGTACTTC
D: .; J: TRBJ1-2; V: TRBV9; length: 19; size: .; CDR3: CASSVGSERQGRPLYGYTF; DNA: TGTGCCAGCAGCGTAGGGTCGGAGAGGCAGGGGCGGCCCCTCTATGGCTACACCTTC
D: TRBD1; J: TRBJ2-7; V: TRBV7-9; length: 13; size: .; CDR3: CASSLRQGYEQYF; DNA: TGTGCCAGCAGCTTGCGACAGGGATACGAGCAGTACTTC
D: .; J: TRBJ1-2; V: TRBV6-5; length: 15; size: .; CDR3: CASRRGGGANYGYTF; DNA: TGTGCCAGCAGACGAGGAGGGGGGGCTAACTATGGCTACACCTTC
D: TRBD1; J: TRBJ1-1; V: TRBV5-1; length: 16; size: .; CDR3: CASSLGLAGGHTEAFF; DNA: TGCGCCAGCAGCTTGGGGCTGGCAGGGGGACACACTGAAGCTTTCTTT
D: TRBD1; J: TRBJ1-5; V: TRBV28; length: 22; size: .; CDR3: CARCQGSSVQRPSTGYYQPQHF; DNA: TGTGCCAGGTGCCAGGGGAGCTCGGTACAACGACCTTCGACAGGGTACTACCAGCCCCAGCATTTT
D: .; J: TRBJ1-1; V: TRBV14; length: 16; size: .; CDR3: CASSQDPGRGNTEAFF; DNA: TGTGCCAGCAGCCAAGACCCCGGCAGGGGGAACACTGAAGCTTTCTTT
D: .; J: TRBJ1-2; V: TRBV6-5; length: 13; size: few; CDR3: CATRTFGIYGYTF; DNA: TGTGCCACTCGGACTTTTGGAATCTATGGCTACACCTTC
D: .; J: TRBJ1-1; V: TRBV6-5; length: 15; size: .; CDR3: CASSPPQGRSTEAFF; DNA: TGTGCCAGCAGTCCCCCACAGGGAAGGTCCACTGAAGCTTTCTTT
D: TRBD2; J: TRBJ2-7; V: TRBV11-2; length: 17; size: .; CDR3: CASSLTSGGPSSYEQYF; DNA: TGTGCCAGCAGCTTAACGTCGGGAGGGCCGAGTTCCTACGAGCAGTACTTC
D: TRBD2; J: TRBJ2-1; V: TRBV9; length: 17; size: .; CDR3: CASSVGDSGVLGDEQFF; DNA: TGTGCCAGCAGCGTAGGGGATAGCGGGGTGCTGGGGGATGAGCAGTTCTTC
D: TRBD1; J: TRBJ1-2; V: TRBV9; length: 15; size: once; CDR3: CASSGIAGQLAGYTF; DNA: TGTGCCAGCAGCGGGATCGCGGGACAGCTGGCCGGCTACACCTTC
D: .; J: TRBJ2-3; V: TRBV7-2; length: 15; size: .; CDR3: CASSLLGGSLDTQYF; DNA: TGTGCCAGCAGCTTATTGGGGGGATCTTTGGATACGCAGTATTTT
D: TRBD1; J: TRBJ2-7; V: TRBV28; length: 16; size: .; CDR3: CASSLLGGQGRYEQYF; DNA: TGTGCCAGCAGTTTATTAGGGGGACAGGGGCGCTACGAGCAGTACTTC
D: .; J: TRBJ2-7; V: TRBV6-5; length: 14; size: .; CDR3: CASSYAGRGYEQYF; DNA: TGTGCCAGCAGTTACGCAGGTCGGGGCTACGAGCAGTACTTC
D: TRBD1; J: TRBJ2-4; V: TRBV6-5; length: 16; size: .; CDR3: CASSYPRQGRENIQYF; DNA: TGTGCCAGCAGTTACCCCCGACAGGGGAGAGAAAACATTCAGTACTTC
D: .; J: TRBJ2-7; V: TRBV18; length: 12; size: .; CDR3: CASSPVAEEQYF; DNA: TGTGCCAGCTCACCGGTGGCTGAAGAGCAGTACTTC
D: TRBD2; J: TRBJ2-7; V: TRBV5-1; length: 14; size: .; CDR3: CASSLPSGNYEQYF; DNA: TGCGCCAGCAGCTTGCCTAGCGGAAACTACGAGCAGTACTTC
D: TRBD1; J: TRBJ1-2; V: TRBV28; length: 16; size: few; CDR3: CASSLRGRGVNYGYTF; DNA: TGTGCCAGCAGTTTACGTGGCAGGGGGGTTAACTATGGCTACACCTTC
D: .; J: TRBJ1-2; V: TRBV24-1; length: 14; size: once; CDR3: CATSEGQGIGGYTF; DNA: TGTGCCACCAGTGAGGGGCAGGGGATCGGTGGCTACACCTTC
D: .; J: TRBJ1-5; V: TRBV5-4; length: 15; size: once; CDR3: CASSRGGAVEQPQHF; DNA: TGTGCCAGCAGCCGGGGGGGCGCGGTCGAACAGCCCCAGCATTTT
D: TRBD2; J: TRBJ2-7; V: TRBV27; length: 14; size: .; CDR3: CASSLREFSYEQYF; DNA: TGTGCCAGCAGTTTGCGGGAGTTCTCCTACGAGCAGTACTTC
D: TRBD2; J: TRBJ2-5; V: TRBV27; length: 16; size: .; CDR3: CASSLTRTSGSETQYF; DNA: TGTGCCAGCAGTTTGACCCGGACTAGCGGGAGCGAGACCCAGTACTTC
D: .; J: TRBJ1-1; V: TRBV4-1; length: 16; size: .; CDR3: CASSQRIGRRNTEAFF; DNA: TGCGCCAGCAGCCAAAGGATAGGCAGGCGGAACACTGAAGCTTTCTTT